The 5 T cell receptor beta chains in this list originate from one sample, sequenced in a study of T cell responses to AZD1222 COVID-19 vaccine. The data were produced by immunoSEQ multiplex PCR, yet TCRdb's version contains in-frame clones alone and is incomplete. Seen here are more than 95,000 clones, roughly 92% observed once, and the top ten hold about 5%. Here the sequenced sample was peripheral blood, taken on day 0 of AZD1222 vaccination. The receptor set was obtained from an adult in good health.

This sequence joins TRBV5-4 and TRBJ2-4; 11 positions agree with TRBD2. CDR1 is SGHNT, CDR2 YYREEE, per germline (reference sequence). This CDR3 region has 14 residues. The trim removed 4 bases at V and 6 bases at J, leaving 3 bases unmatched. CDR3 sequence reads: CASSPGTSGNIQYF. DNA of the CDR3: TGTGCCAGCAGCCCGGGGACTAGCGGAAACATTCAGTACTTC.

The gene calls are TRBV5-1 and TRBJ2-7; D is undetermined. Between the trimmed V and J ends, which lost 0 bases and 0 bases, there was a span of 10 bases. The CDR3 contains 15 residues. Germline lookup yields CDR1 SGHRS and CDR2 YFSETQ. The CDR3 region has the DNA TGCGCCAGCAGCTTGGCCTACGGACGCTCCTACGAGCAGTACTTC. Protein: CASSLAYGRSYEQYF.

The genes are TRBV2 and TRBJ1-1; TRBD1 matches at 12 bases. The CDR3 runs to 16 residues. Trimming removed 7 bases from V and 3 bases from J; junction bases left unmatched: 9. From germline, CDR1 is SNHLY and CDR2 FYNNEI. The CDR3 sequence: CASTGGTGGADTEAFF. CDR3 in DNA: TGTGCCAGCACCGGGGGGACAGGGGGCGCGGACACTGAAGCTTTCTTT.

CDR3 coding DNA: TGTGCCAGCAGACAGGGGACCCCCTACGAGCAGTACTTC. Its translation: CASRQGTPYEQYF. V usage is TRBV6-5 and J usage is TRBJ2-7; TRBD1 aligns across 7 bases. Per germline, CDR1 MNHEY and CDR2 SVGAGI. CDR3 length equals 13 residues. J lost 2 bases, V lost 6 bases, and 4 bases had no gene match.

This chain's CDR3 is CASSLQVDTEAFF. The DNA for the CDR3 is TGTGCCAGTAGTCTTCAGGTCGACACTGAAGCTTTCTTT. V usage is TRBV19 and J usage is TRBJ1-1; D remains ambiguous. Germline CDR1 is LNHDA and CDR2 is SQIVND (reference sequence). V lost 5 bases, J lost 3 bases, and 10 bases lay in between. The CDR3 contains 13 residues.